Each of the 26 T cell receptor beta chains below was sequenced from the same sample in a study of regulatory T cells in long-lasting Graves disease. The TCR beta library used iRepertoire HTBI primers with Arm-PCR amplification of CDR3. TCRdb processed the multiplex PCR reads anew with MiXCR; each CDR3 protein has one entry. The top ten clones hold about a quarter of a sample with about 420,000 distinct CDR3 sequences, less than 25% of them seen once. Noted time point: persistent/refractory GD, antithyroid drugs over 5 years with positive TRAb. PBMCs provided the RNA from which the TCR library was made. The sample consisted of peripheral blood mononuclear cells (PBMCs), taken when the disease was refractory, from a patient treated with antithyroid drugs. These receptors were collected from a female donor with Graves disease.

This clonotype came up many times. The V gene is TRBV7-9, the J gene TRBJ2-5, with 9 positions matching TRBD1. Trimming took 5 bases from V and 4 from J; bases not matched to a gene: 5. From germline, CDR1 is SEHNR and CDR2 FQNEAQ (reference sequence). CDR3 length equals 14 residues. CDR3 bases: TGTGCCAGCAGCGGACAGGGGACCGGAGAGACCCAGTACTTC. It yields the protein CASSGQGTGETQYF. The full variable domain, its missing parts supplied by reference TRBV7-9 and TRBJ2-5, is DTGVSQNPRHKITKRGQNVTFRCDPISEHNRLYWYRQTLGQGPEFLTYFQNEAQLEKSRLLSDRFSAERPKGSFSTLEIQRTEQGDSAMYLCASSGQGTGETQYFGPGTRLLVL.

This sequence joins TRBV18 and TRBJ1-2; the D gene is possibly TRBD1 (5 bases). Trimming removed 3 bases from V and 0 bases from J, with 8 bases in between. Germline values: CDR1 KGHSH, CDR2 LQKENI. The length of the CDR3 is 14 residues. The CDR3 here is CASSPSTANYGYTF. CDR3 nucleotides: TGTGCCAGCTCACCGTCGACAGCTAACTATGGCTACACCTTC.

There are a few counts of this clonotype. The CDR3 DNA reads as TGTGCCAGCAGCCAAGAATGGGGAAGCGAGCAGTACTTC. Protein: CASSQEWGSEQYF. The rearrangement joins TRBV7-2 to TRBJ2-7; D unclear. Trimming shortened V by 5 bases and J by 6 bases, and 14 bases separated the two germline ends. Germline lookup yields CDR1 SGHTA and CDR2 FQGNSA. The CDR3 is 13 amino acids.

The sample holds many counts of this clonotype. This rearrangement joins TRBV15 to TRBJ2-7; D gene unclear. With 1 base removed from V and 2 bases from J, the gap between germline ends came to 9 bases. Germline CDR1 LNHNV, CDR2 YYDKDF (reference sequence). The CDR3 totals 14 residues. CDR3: CATSRVDATYEQYF. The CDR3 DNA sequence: TGTGCCACCAGCAGAGTCGATGCGACCTACGAGCAGTACTTC.

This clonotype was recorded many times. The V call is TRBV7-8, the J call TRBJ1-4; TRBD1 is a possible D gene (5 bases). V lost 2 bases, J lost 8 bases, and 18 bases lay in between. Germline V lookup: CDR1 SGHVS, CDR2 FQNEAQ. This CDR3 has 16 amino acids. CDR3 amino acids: CASSLSTETQNEKLFF. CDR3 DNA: TGTGCCAGCAGCTTATCGACAGAAACGCAAAACGAAAAACTGTTTTTT.

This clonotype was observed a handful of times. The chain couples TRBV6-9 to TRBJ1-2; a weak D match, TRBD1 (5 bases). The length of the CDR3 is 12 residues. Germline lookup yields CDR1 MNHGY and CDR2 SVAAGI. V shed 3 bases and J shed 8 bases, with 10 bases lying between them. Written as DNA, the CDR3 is TGTGCCAGCAGTTACCCGGGGGGGGGCTACACCTTC. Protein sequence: CASSYPGGGYTF.

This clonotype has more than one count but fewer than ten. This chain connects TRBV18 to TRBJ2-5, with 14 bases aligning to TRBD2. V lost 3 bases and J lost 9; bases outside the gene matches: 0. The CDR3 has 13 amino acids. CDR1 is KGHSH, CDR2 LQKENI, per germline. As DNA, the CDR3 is TGTGCCAGCTCACCGGGACTAGCGGGGGCCCAGTACTTC. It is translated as CASSPGLAGAQYF.

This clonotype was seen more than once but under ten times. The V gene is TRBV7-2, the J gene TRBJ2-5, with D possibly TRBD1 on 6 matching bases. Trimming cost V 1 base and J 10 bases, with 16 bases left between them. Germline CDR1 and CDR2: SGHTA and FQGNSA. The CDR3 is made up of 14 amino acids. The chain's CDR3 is CASSLGLDRKDQYF. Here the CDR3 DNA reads TGTGCCAGCAGCTTAGGTTTGGACAGAAAAGACCAGTACTTC.

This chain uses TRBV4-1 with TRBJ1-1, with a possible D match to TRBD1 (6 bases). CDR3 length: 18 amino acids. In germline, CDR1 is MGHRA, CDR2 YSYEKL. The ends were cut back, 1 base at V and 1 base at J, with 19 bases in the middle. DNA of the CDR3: TGCGCCAGCAGCCAAGTGCTCCGGAGGACAGCTGAGAACACTGAAGCTTTCTTT. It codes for CASSQVLRRTAENTEAFF.

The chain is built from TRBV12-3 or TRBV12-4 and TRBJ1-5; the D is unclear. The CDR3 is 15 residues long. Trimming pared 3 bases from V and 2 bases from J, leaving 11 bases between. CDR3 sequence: CASSFDIQGNQPQHF. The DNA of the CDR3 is TGTGCCAGCAGTTTCGACATCCAGGGCAATCAGCCCCAGCATTTT.

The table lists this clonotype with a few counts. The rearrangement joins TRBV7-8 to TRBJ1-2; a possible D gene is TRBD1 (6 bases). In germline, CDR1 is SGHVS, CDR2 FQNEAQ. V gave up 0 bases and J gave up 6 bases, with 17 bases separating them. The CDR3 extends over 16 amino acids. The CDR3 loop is CASSLALFLTGHGYTF. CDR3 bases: TGTGCCAGCAGCTTAGCCCTTTTCTTAACAGGGCATGGCTACACCTTC.

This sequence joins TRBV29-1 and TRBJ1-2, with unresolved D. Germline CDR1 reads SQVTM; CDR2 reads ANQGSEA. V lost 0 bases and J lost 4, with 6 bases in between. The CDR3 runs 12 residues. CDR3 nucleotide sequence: TGCAGCGTTGAAGACAAGCCCTATGGCTACACCTTC. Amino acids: CSVEDKPYGYTF.

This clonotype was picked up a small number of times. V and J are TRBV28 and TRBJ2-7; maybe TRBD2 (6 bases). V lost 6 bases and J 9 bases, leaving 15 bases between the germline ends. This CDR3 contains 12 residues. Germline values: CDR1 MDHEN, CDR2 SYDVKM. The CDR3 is CASSHAGTGQYF. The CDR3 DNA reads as TGTGCCAGCAGCCACGCGGGGACCGGGCAGTACTTC.

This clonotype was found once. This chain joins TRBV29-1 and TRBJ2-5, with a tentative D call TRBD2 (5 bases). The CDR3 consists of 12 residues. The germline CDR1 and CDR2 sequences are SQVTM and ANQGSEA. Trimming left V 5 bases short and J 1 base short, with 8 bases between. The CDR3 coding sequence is TGCAGCGTTAGCGGCTTCCAAGAGACCCAGTACTTC. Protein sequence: CSVSGFQETQYF.

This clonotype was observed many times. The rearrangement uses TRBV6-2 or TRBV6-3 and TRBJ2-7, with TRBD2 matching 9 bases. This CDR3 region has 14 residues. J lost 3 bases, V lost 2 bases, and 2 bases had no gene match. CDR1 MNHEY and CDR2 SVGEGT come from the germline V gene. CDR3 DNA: TGTGCCAGCAGTTACCTAGCGGGGAACTACGAGCAGTACTTC. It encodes CASSYLAGNYEQYF.

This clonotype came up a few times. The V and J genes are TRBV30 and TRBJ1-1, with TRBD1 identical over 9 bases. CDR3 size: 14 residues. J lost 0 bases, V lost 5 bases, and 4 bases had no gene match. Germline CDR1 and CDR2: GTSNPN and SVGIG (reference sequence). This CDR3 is CAWGTGPLNTEAFF. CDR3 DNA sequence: TGTGCCTGGGGGACAGGGCCTTTGAACACTGAAGCTTTCTTT.

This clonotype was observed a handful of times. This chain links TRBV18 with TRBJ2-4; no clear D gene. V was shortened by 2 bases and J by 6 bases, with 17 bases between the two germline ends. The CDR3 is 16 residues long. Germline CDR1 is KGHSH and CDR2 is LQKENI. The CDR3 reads CASSPGMGTGGNIQYF. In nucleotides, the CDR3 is TGTGCCAGCTCACCAGGGATGGGAACGGGCGGAAACATTCAGTACTTC.

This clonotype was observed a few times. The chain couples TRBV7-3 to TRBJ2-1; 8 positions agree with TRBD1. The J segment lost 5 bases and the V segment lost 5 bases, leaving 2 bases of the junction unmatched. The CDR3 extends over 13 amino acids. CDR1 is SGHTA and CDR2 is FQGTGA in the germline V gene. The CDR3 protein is CASSATGDNEQFF. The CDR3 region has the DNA TGTGCCAGCAGCGCGACAGGGGACAATGAGCAGTTCTTC.

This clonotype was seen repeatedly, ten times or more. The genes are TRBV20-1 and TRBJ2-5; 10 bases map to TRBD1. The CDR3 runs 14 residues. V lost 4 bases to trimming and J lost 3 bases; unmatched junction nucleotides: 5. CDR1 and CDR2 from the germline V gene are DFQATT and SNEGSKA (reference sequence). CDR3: CSATPGTGEETQYF. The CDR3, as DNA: TGCAGTGCTACCCCCGGGACAGGGGAAGAGACCCAGTACTTC.

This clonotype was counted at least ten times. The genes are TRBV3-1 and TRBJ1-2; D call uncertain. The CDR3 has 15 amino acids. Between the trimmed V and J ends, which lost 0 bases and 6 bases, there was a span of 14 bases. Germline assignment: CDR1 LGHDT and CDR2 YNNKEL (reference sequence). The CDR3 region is CASSQDFEGSHGYTF. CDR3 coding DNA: TGTGCCAGCAGCCAAGACTTCGAGGGATCTCATGGCTACACCTTC.

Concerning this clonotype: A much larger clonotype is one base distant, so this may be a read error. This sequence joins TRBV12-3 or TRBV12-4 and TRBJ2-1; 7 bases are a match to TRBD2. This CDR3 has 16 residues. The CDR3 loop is CANSFGGSSSYNEQFF. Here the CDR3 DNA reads TGTGCCAACAGTTTCGGCGGGAGTAGCTCCTACAATGAGCAGTTCTTC.

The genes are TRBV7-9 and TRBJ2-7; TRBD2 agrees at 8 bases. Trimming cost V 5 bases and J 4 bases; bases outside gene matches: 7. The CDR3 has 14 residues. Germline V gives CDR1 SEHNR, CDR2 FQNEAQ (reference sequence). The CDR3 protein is CASSPLADVYEQYF. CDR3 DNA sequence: TGTGCCAGCAGCCCACTAGCGGACGTATACGAGCAGTACTTC.

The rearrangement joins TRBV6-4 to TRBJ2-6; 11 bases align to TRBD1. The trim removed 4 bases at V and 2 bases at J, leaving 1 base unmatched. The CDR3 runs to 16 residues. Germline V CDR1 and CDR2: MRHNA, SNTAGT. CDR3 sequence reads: CASSGTGGAGANVLTF. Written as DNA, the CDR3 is TGTGCCAGCAGTGGGACAGGGGGCGCTGGGGCCAACGTCCTGACTTTC.

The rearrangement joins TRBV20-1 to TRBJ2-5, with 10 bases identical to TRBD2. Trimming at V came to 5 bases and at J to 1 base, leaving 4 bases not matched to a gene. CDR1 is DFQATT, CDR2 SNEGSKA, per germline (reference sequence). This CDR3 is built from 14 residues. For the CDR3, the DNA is TGCAGTGCTTGGACTAGCGGAGCCCAAGAGACCCAGTACTTC. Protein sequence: CSAWTSGAQETQYF.

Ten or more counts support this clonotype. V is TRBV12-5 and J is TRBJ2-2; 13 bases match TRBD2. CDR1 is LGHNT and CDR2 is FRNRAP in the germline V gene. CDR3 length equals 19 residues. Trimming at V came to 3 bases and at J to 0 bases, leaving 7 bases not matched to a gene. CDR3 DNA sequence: TGTGCTAGTGGTTTCTCGGGGACTAGCGGGATCGCGAACACCGGGGAGCTGTTTTTT. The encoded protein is CASGFSGTSGIANTGELFF.

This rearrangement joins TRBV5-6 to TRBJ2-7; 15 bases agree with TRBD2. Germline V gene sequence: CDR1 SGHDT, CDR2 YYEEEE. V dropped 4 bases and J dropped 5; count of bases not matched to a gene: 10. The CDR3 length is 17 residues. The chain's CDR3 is CASSLRIGTSGRNEQYF. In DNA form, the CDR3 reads TGTGCCAGCAGCCTTCGGATTGGGACTAGCGGGAGGAACGAGCAGTACTTC.